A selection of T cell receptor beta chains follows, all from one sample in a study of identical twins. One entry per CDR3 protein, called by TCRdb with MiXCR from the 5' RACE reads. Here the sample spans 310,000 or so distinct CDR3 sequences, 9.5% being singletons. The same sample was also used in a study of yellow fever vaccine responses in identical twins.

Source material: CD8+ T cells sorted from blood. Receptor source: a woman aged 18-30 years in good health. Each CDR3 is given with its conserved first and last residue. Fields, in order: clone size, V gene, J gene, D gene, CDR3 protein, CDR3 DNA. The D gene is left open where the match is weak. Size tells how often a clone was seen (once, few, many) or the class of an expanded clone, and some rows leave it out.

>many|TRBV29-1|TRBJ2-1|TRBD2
CSVETGLAGSIYNEQFF
TGCAGCGTTGAGACAGGGCTAGCGGGGAGCATCTACAATGAGCAGTTCTTC
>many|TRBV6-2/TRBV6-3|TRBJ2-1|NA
CASSYSTQAPYNEQFF
TGTGCCAGCAGTTACTCGACACAGGCGCCCTACAATGAGCAGTTCTTC
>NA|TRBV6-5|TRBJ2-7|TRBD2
CASSWKGGEQYF
TGTGCCAGCAGCTGGAAGGGAGGGGAGCAGTACTTC
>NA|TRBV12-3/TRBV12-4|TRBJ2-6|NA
CASGANVLTF
TGTGCATCCGGGGCCAACGTCCTGACTTTC
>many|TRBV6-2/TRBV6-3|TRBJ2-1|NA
CASRLRGPPVGEQFF
TGTGCCAGCAGGCTCCGGGGTCCCCCCGTGGGGGAGCAGTTCTTC
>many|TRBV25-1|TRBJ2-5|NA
CATLDARRETQYF
TGTGCCACCCTGGACGCTCGGAGGGAGACCCAGTACTTC
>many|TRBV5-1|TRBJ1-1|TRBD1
CASSLRTGYTEAFF
TGCGCCAGCTCCCTCAGGACAGGGTACACTGAAGCTTTCTTT
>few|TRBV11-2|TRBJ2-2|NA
CASSLVGGTGELFF
TGTGCCAGCAGCTTAGTCGGGGGAACCGGGGAGCTGTTTTTT
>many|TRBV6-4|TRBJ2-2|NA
CASSGTLHTGELFF
TGTGCCAGCAGTGGGACTCTCCACACCGGGGAGCTGTTTTTT
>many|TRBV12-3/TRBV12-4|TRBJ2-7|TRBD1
CASSLGTVYEQYF
TGTGCCAGCAGTTTGGGGACAGTCTACGAGCAGTACTTC
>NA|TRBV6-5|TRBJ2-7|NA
CASSYSPIAYEQYF
TGTGCCAGCAGTTACTCGCCCATCGCCTACGAGCAGTACTTC
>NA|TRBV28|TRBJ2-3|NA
CASKNYADTQYF
TGTGCCAGCAAGAATTACGCAGATACGCAGTATTTT
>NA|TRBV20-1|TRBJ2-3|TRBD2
CSARDSFSGSMYTQYF
TGCAGTGCTAGAGATAGTTTTAGCGGGAGTATGTATACGCAGTATTTT
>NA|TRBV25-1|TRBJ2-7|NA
CASSEDQGWYEQYF
TGTGCCAGCAGTGAAGATCAGGGATGGTACGAGCAGTACTTC
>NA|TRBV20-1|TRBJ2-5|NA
CSAREKGAGTTQYF
TGCAGTGCTAGAGAAAAGGGGGCCGGGACTACCCAGTACTTC
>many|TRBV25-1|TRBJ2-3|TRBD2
CASTGGGTDTQYF
TGTGCCAGCACCGGGGGGGGAACAGATACGCAGTATTTT
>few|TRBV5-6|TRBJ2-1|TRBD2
CATGASGSNEQFF
TGTGCGACCGGGGCTAGCGGGTCCAATGAGCAGTTCTTC
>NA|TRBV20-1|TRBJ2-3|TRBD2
CSAPSGLADYTDTQYF
TGCAGTGCCCCGTCCGGACTAGCGGATTACACAGATACGCAGTATTTT
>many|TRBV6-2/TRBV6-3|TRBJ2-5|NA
CASIMGETQYF
TGTGCCAGCATCATGGGAGAGACCCAGTACTTC
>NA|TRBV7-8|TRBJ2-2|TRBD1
CASSYQWTGGTGELFF
TGTGCCAGCAGCTACCAATGGACAGGGGGAACCGGGGAGCTGTTTTTT
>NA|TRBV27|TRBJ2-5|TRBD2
CASSLWPSGRETQYF
TGTGCCAGCAGTTTATGGCCTAGCGGTAGGGAGACCCAGTACTTC
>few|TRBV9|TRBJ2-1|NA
CASSVGINEQFF
TGTGCCAGCAGCGTGGGTATCAATGAGCAGTTCTTC
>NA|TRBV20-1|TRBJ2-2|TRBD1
CSGYTGGGYTGELFF
TGCAGCGGTTACACAGGGGGCGGATACACCGGGGAGCTGTTTTTT
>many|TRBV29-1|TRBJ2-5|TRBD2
CSVGALASGSEETQYF
TGCAGCGTTGGGGCCCTGGCTAGCGGGAGTGAAGAGACCCAGTACTTC
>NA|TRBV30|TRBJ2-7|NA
CAWSVRPYEQYF
TGTGCCTGGAGTGTTCGACCCTACGAGCAGTACTTC
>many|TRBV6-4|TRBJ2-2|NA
CASSLTGDNTGELFF
TGTGCCAGCAGTTTGACAGGTGACAACACCGGGGAGCTGTTTTTT
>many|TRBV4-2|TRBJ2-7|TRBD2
CASSQDTPGLAGPYDEQYF
TGTGCCAGCAGCCAAGATACCCCGGGACTAGCGGGACCCTACGACGAGCAGTACTTC
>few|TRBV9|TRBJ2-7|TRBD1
CATPRDRSYEQYF
TGTGCAACTCCCCGGGACAGGTCCTACGAGCAGTACTTC
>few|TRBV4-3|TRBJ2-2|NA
CASSPSRGLGELFF
TGCGCCAGCAGCCCATCTCGGGGGCTGGGGGAGCTGTTTTTT
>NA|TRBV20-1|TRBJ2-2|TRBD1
CSAGDRNTGELFF
TGCAGTGCCGGGGACAGGAACACCGGGGAGCTGTTTTTT
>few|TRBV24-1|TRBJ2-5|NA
CATSDFPQGYQETQYF
TGTGCCACCAGTGATTTCCCGCAGGGTTACCAAGAGACCCAGTACTTC
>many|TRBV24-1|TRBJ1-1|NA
CATSDLRDGEAFF
TGTGCCACCAGTGATTTAAGGGACGGGGAAGCTTTCTTT
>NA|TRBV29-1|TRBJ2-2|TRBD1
CSAGQANTGELFF
TGCAGCGCCGGACAGGCTAACACCGGGGAGCTGTTTTTT
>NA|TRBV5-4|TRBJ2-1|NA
CASSSDPRGVEHNEQFF
TGTGCCAGCAGCTCCGACCCCCGGGGTGTGGAACACAATGAGCAGTTCTTC
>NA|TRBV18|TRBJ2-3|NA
CASSPYGRADTQYF
TGTGCCAGCTCACCCTACGGACGGGCAGATACGCAGTATTTT
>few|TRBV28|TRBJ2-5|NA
CASSPRRYQETQYF
TGTGCCAGCAGTCCCCGACGGTACCAAGAGACCCAGTACTTC
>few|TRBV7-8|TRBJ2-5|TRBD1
CASSSLGQGETQYF
TGTGCCAGCAGCTCACTTGGACAGGGGGAGACCCAGTACTTC
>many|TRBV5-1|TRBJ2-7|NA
CASSLETVYEQYF
TGCGCCAGCAGCTTGGAGACAGTCTACGAGCAGTACTTC
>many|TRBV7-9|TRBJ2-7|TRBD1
CASSSSGGQGSYEQYF
TGTGCCAGCAGCTCGTCAGGGGGACAGGGTTCGTACGAGCAGTACTTC
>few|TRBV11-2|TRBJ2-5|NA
CASSLPAWGQETQYF
TGTGCCAGCAGTCTTCCCGCATGGGGCCAAGAGACCCAGTACTTC
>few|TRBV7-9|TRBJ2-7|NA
CASSFPTDITYEQYF
TGTGCCAGCAGCTTCCCGACCGACATAACCTACGAGCAGTACTTC
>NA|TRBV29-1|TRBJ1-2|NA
CSVEDRSGYTF
TGCAGCGTTGAAGACAGGTCCGGCTACACCTTC
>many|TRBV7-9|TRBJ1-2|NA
CASSPRGSNYGYTF
TGTGCCAGCAGCCCCCGGGGATCTAACTATGGCTACACCTTC
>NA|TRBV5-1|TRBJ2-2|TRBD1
CASSAGTGGETAGELFF
TGCGCCAGCAGCGCCGGGACAGGGGGGGAGACCGCCGGGGAGCTGTTTTTT
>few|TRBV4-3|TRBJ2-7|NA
CASSQVARGHEQYF
TGCGCCAGCAGCCAAGTGGCCCGGGGCCACGAGCAGTACTTC
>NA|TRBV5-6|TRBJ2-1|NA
CASSYPGEFYEQFF
TGTGCCAGCAGCTACCCGGGGGAGTTCTATGAGCAGTTCTTC
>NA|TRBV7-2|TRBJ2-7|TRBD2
CASSFWGLAGDEQYF
TGTGCCAGCAGCTTCTGGGGACTAGCGGGAGACGAGCAGTACTTC
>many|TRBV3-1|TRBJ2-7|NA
CASSQGQGYPYEQYF
TGTGCCAGCAGCCAAGGGCAGGGATACCCCTACGAGCAGTACTTC
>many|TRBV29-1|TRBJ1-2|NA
CSAGGVNYGYTF
TGCAGCGCCGGAGGTGTTAACTATGGCTACACCTTC
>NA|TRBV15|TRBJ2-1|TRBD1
CATSRDRGFSEQFF
TGTGCCACCAGCAGGGACAGGGGGTTCAGTGAGCAGTTCTTC
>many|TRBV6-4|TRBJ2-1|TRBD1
CASSDSGTGGWNEQFF
TGTGCCAGCAGTGACTCCGGGACAGGGGGGTGGAATGAGCAGTTCTTC
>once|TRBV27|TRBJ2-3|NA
CASSPPPLSTDTQYF
TGTGCCAGCAGTCCCCCCCCGTTAAGCACAGATACGCAGTATTTT
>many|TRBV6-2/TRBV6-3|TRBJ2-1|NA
CASSPGADYNEQFF
TGTGCCAGCTCACCCGGGGCGGACTACAATGAGCAGTTCTTC
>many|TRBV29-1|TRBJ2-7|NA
CSVETGSYEQYF
TGCAGCGTTGAGACAGGTTCCTACGAGCAGTACTTC